This passage covers 2 T cell receptor beta chains from one sample sequenced in a study of Ad26.COV2.S vaccination and SARS-CoV-2 variants. Clones were sequenced by immunoSEQ multiplex PCR, and TCRdb holds only the in-frame ones, with some missing. The sample includes fewer than 900,000 clones, approximately 88% of them seen just once. This sample's treatment: 15 to 20 received Ad26.COV2.S at low or high dose, single or two shots; several received placebo; per-sample allocation not given. Each sample was drawn 63 days after the first injection (of vaccine or placebo). Sequenced material: peripheral blood, taken in a trial of Ad26.COV2.S vaccine versus placebo. These receptor sequences come from a person aged 18-60 years who received the Ad26.COV2.S COVID-19 vaccine or a placebo.

This sequence joins TRBV6-1 and TRBJ2-7; no firm D call. The CDR3 covers 12 residues. The V gene's germline CDR1 is MNHNS and CDR2 SASEGT. Between the trimmed V and J ends, which lost 3 bases and 3 bases, there was a span of 6 bases. The CDR3 sequence is CASSDLFYEQYF. CDR3 bases: TGTGCCAGCAGTGATTTATTCTACGAGCAGTACTTC.

This chain uses TRBV27 with TRBJ1-6; D gene uncertain. From germline, CDR1 is MNHEY and CDR2 SMNVEV (reference sequence). CDR3 length: 12 amino acids. V gave up 3 bases and J gave up 8 bases, with 5 bases separating them. The CDR3 nucleotides read TGTGCCAGCAGTTTTAGGGATTCACCCCTCCACTTT. Translated: CASSFRDSPLHF.